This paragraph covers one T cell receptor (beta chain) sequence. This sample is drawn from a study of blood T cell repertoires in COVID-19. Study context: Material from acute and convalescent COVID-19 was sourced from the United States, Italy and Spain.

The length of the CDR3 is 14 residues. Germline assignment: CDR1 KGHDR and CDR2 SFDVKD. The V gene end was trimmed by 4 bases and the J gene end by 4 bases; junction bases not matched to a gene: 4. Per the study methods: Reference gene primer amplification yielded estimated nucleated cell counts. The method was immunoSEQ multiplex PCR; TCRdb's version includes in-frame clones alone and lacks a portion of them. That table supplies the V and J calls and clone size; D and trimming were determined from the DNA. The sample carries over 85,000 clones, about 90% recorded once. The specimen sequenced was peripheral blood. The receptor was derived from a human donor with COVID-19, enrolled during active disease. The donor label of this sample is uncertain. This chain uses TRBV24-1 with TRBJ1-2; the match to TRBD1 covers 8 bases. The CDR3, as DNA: TGTGCCACCAGTGAACCCGGGACAGGCTATGGCTACACCTTC. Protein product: CATSEPGTGYGYTF.